This TCR beta chain was observed in a study of shared clonotypes between healthy human individuals. Across the whole study: The cohort had two women and a few men, ages 18 to 49.

Worth noting for this clone: Its antigen is currently unknown.

CDR3 length: 14 residues. Germline loops: CDR1 SEHNR, CDR2 FQNEAQ (reference sequence). After removal of 6 bases from V and 4 bases from J, the junction contained 5 bases not matched to a gene. Some clones are missing from TCRdb's copy, which holds only in-frame ones; the method was immunoSEQ multiplex PCR. The sample has approximately 500,000 clones, about 96% seen once; the top ten hold 0.055% to 0.075%. Naive CD45RA+ and memory CD45RA-negative subsets were split from CD4+ cells. The study, taken as a whole, reports: Measured sharing among donors was expected to vary with sequencing depth. Roughly 4.7% was the fraction of naive CD4 clonotypes found shared across four donors.

The material sequenced was naive CD4+ T cells sorted from blood. Described subset: CD45RA+ positively selected. The TCR sequence derives from a woman aged 25 to 39 in good health. The V gene is TRBV7-9, the J gene TRBJ1-3, with 8 nucleotides matching TRBD1. The CDR3 sequence is CASRADRGGNTIYF. The CDR3 DNA follows: TGTGCCAGCAGAGCTGACAGGGGAGGAAACACCATATATTTT.